This T cell receptor beta chain was sequenced in a study of blood T cell repertoires in COVID-19. About the research overall: Material from acute and convalescent COVID-19 was sourced from the United States, Italy and Spain. From T cells, B-cell-depleted T cells, or PBMCs came the material, which was cDNA or gDNA.

As processed by the authors: For nucleated cells, counts were estimated from reference gene primer amplification. Assay used: immunoSEQ multiplex PCR; TCRdb lists only in-frame clones, some missing. The DNA gave D and trimming, while V, J and clone size come from that table. Of under 400,000 clones in the sample, roughly 90% were seen once. CDR3 length equals 12 residues. Looked up from germline, CDR1 is LGHDT and CDR2 is YNNKEL (reference sequence). V was shortened by 2 bases and J by 3 bases, with 5 bases between the two germline ends. The chain has TRBV3-1 (or the pseudogene TRBV3-2) and TRBJ2-7; no clear D gene. Sequencing was done on a sample of peripheral blood. This TCR came from a woman between 25 and 40 years old with COVID-19, enrolled during active disease. CDR3 sequence (DNA): TGTGCCAGCAGCCAAAGGAGCTACGAGCAGTACTTC. Translated, it gives CASSQRSYEQYF.